Sequencing of this TCR beta chain was carried out in a study of blood T cell repertoires in COVID-19. The CDR3 contains 17 residues. Germline assignment: CDR1 SGHNT and CDR2 YYREEE (reference sequence). V was clipped by 2 bases and J by 9 bases; unmatched bases: 9. Original handling: Reference gene primer amplification gave nucleated cell count estimates. Here immunoSEQ multiplex PCR was the method, and the copy in TCRdb shows in-frame clones only, minus some. The DNA gave D and trimming, while V, J and clone size come from that table. Altogether some 200,000 clones are present, around 84% being singletons, with the ten largest covering roughly 4.5%.

Material: peripheral blood. This TCR derives from a man between 45 and 60 years old with acute or convalescent COVID-19. The chain uses TRBV5-4 and TRBJ1-6; 12 bases match TRBD1. The CDR3 nucleotides are TGTGCCAGCAGCTTTGGGGGACAGGGGGCGCTTAGTTCACCCCTCCACTTT. Its protein product is CASSFGGQGALSSPLHF.